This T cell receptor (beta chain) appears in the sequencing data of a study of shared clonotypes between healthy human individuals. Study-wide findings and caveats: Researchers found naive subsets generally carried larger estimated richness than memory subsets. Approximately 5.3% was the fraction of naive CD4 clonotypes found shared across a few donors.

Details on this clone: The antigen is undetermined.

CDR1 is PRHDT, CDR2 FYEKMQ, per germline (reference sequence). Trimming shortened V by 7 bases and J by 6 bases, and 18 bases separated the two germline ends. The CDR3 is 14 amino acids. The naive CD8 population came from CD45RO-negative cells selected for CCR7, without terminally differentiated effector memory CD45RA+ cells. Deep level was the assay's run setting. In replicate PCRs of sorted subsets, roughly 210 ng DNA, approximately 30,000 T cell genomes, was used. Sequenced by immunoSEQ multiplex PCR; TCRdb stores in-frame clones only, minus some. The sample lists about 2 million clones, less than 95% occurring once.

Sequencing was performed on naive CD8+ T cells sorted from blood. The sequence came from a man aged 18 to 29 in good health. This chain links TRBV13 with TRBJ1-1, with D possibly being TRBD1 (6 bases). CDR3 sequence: CASTSTGSTPEAFF. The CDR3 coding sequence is TGTGCCAGCACCAGTACAGGGTCGACCCCTGAAGCTTTCTTT.